A selection of T cell receptor beta chains follows, all from one sample in a study of blood T cell repertoires in COVID-19. This table comes from immunoSEQ multiplex PCR, and its TCRdb copy is limited to in-frame clones, with some not included. Seen here are about 150,000 clones, about nine tenths observed once, and the top ten hold around 6.1%. The sequenced sample consisted of peripheral blood. The receptors derive from an elderly man with acute or convalescent COVID-19. CDR3s leave out the opening cysteine and the closing phenylalanine or tryptophan. Each record gives: D gene, J gene, V gene, CDR3 protein. D genes are given only for firm matches.

D gene: TRBD1
J gene: TRBJ2-2
V gene: TRBV11-1
CDR3 protein: ASSNRGSNTGELF

D gene: TRBD1
J gene: TRBJ1-4
V gene: TRBV28
CDR3 protein: ASSLPRQGSEKLF

D gene: TRBD1
J gene: TRBJ2-7
V gene: TRBV6-6
CDR3 protein: ASRVTGASYEQY

D gene: -
J gene: TRBJ1-1
V gene: TRBV5-1
CDR3 protein: ASSFKVLTGTTEAF

D gene: TRBD1
J gene: TRBJ1-2
V gene: TRBV27
CDR3 protein: ASSLLGQGRSGGYT

D gene: TRBD1
J gene: TRBJ1-1
V gene: TRBV29-1
CDR3 protein: SGGTAMNTEAF

D gene: TRBD1
J gene: TRBJ1-2
V gene: TRBV6-6
CDR3 protein: ASSNTAQGGSGYT

D gene: -
J gene: TRBJ2-5
V gene: TRBV5-8
CDR3 protein: ASPNGAGARAETQY

D gene: TRBD1
J gene: TRBJ1-2
V gene: TRBV5-1
CDR3 protein: ASSITPGQGYGYT

D gene: TRBD1
J gene: TRBJ2-5
V gene: TRBV4-1
CDR3 protein: ASSQRGQGYVETQY

D gene: -
J gene: TRBJ2-1
V gene: TRBV19
CDR3 protein: ASSIVGGGPLF

D gene: -
J gene: TRBJ2-7
V gene: TRBV28
CDR3 protein: ASSTGSPSSYEQY

D gene: TRBD2
J gene: TRBJ2-5
V gene: TRBV28
CDR3 protein: ASSLGLAGPLETQY

D gene: -
J gene: TRBJ2-3
V gene: TRBV11-2
CDR3 protein: ASSLGGAFTDTQY

D gene: TRBD1
J gene: TRBJ1-3
V gene: TRBV10-3
CDR3 protein: AISPRQGGPGNTIY

D gene: -
J gene: TRBJ2-2
V gene: TRBV7-2
CDR3 protein: ASSLVQVNTGELF

D gene: -
J gene: TRBJ2-7
V gene: TRBV2
CDR3 protein: ASKDPTGAYEQY

D gene: -
J gene: TRBJ2-2
V gene: TRBV2
CDR3 protein: ASSAGLASGELF

D gene: TRBD1
J gene: TRBJ1-3
V gene: TRBV27
CDR3 protein: ASSGQGLNTIY

D gene: -
J gene: TRBJ1-2
V gene: TRBV6-2/TRBV6-3
CDR3 protein: ASSEGGVGYGYT

D gene: -
J gene: TRBJ1-4
V gene: TRBV3-1/TRBV3-2
CDR3 protein: ASSQVLREKLF

D gene: -
J gene: TRBJ2-3
V gene: TRBV24-1
CDR3 protein: ATSDLLTDTQY

D gene: TRBD1
J gene: TRBJ1-1
V gene: TRBV5-1
CDR3 protein: ASSGPGQGVTTEAF

D gene: TRBD1
J gene: TRBJ1-5
V gene: TRBV6-1
CDR3 protein: ASSGLKGAIGQPQH

D gene: -
J gene: TRBJ2-5
V gene: TRBV14
CDR3 protein: ASSQGRVRKKETQY

D gene: -
J gene: TRBJ2-5
V gene: TRBV7-2
CDR3 protein: ASSLLGGLGETQY

D gene: TRBD1
J gene: TRBJ1-6
V gene: TRBV27
CDR3 protein: ASRLGQGGSPLH

D gene: TRBD1
J gene: TRBJ1-4
V gene: TRBV28
CDR3 protein: ASSLVGGLLGQGITNEKLF

D gene: -
J gene: TRBJ2-5
V gene: TRBV15
CDR3 protein: ATSRRGGETQY

D gene: -
J gene: TRBJ1-1
V gene: TRBV7-9
CDR3 protein: ASSFQGIAGAEAF

D gene: TRBD2
J gene: TRBJ2-1
V gene: TRBV18
CDR3 protein: ASSPLVTSGSDINEQF

D gene: -
J gene: TRBJ1-5
V gene: TRBV21-1
CDR3 protein: ASPGGRHGRNQPQH

D gene: TRBD2
J gene: TRBJ2-1
V gene: TRBV3-1/TRBV3-2
CDR3 protein: ASSQSLAGTNEQF

D gene: -
J gene: TRBJ1-2
V gene: TRBV27
CDR3 protein: ASSFSGDAGYT

D gene: -
J gene: TRBJ2-7
V gene: TRBV18
CDR3 protein: ASSPFEDTGGYEQY

D gene: -
J gene: TRBJ1-6
V gene: TRBV4-1
CDR3 protein: ASSQLPTGNSPLH

D gene: TRBD2
J gene: TRBJ2-1
V gene: TRBV5-1
CDR3 protein: ASSGGRDRGWGSYNEQF

D gene: -
J gene: TRBJ1-5
V gene: TRBV28
CDR3 protein: ASSLLLQGGYVPQH

D gene: TRBD1
J gene: TRBJ2-6
V gene: TRBV5-1
CDR3 protein: ASSLGTGVFSGANVLT

D gene: -
J gene: TRBJ1-1
V gene: TRBV3-1/TRBV3-2
CDR3 protein: ASSQAGVYTEAF

D gene: TRBD2
J gene: TRBJ2-1
V gene: TRBV3-1/TRBV3-2
CDR3 protein: ASSQAGGYNEQF

D gene: -
J gene: TRBJ1-2
V gene: TRBV11-2
CDR3 protein: ASSLQGSGYT

D gene: -
J gene: TRBJ2-7
V gene: TRBV3-1/TRBV3-2
CDR3 protein: ASRADSASYEQY

D gene: TRBD1
J gene: TRBJ1-5
V gene: TRBV2
CDR3 protein: ASGRMTGINQPQH

D gene: TRBD1
J gene: TRBJ1-4
V gene: TRBV28
CDR3 protein: ASSLPGGNEKLF

D gene: -
J gene: TRBJ1-2
V gene: TRBV6-2/TRBV6-3
CDR3 protein: ASSYSAGGGYT

D gene: -
J gene: TRBJ1-5
V gene: TRBV5-1
CDR3 protein: ASSLGTLNQPQH

D gene: TRBD1
J gene: TRBJ2-7
V gene: TRBV3-1/TRBV3-2
CDR3 protein: ASSHWDRKYEQY

D gene: -
J gene: TRBJ2-1
V gene: TRBV5-1
CDR3 protein: ASSSDFSSYNEQF

D gene: -
J gene: TRBJ1-4
V gene: TRBV18
CDR3 protein: ASSPKTGTSNEKLF